This TCR beta chain was sequenced in a study of blood T cells in healthy people across ages. Study-level findings and limits: For the donors, CMV status was unknown and possibly confounded expanded clonotype changes.

This clonotype has just a few counts. What it recognizes is unknown. Together with a sample-barcoded 5' primer, a J-beta primer mix was included in a second PCR lasting about 6 to 11 cycles. Every cDNA molecule bore a tag from a template-switch adaptor containing 12 random nucleotides. TCRdb itself ran the 5' RACE reads through MiXCR, one entry per CDR3 protein. The table shows about 720,000 distinct CDR3 sequences, with 20% to 25% occurring only once. This receptor was taken from a man between 65 and 85 years old in good health. The sample taken for sequencing was blood.

In nucleotides, the CDR3 is TGTGCCAGCCATTACGAGCAGTACGTC. Amino acids: CASHYEQYV. The chain recombines TRBV7-6 with TRBJ2-7, with no clear D. Trimming removed 8 bases from V and 4 bases from J, with 3 bases in between. CDR3 length: 9 residues. CDR1 is SGHVS, CDR2 FNYEAQ, per germline.